This TCR beta chain comes out of a study of blood T cells in healthy people across ages. The sample holds a few counts of this clonotype. Trimming took off 0 bases at V and 5 bases at J, with 13 bases between the two ends. There are 16 residues in the CDR3. Germline lookup yields CDR1 MGHRA and CDR2 YSYEKL. Next came a second PCR, run for roughly 7 to 12 cycles, which used a sample-barcoded 5' primer along with a J-beta primer mix. Researchers report that a template-switch adaptor with 12 random nucleotides tagged each cDNA molecule. Each CDR3 protein gets one entry after TCRdb re-called the 5' RACE reads with MiXCR. The data show about 1,000,000 distinct CDR3 sequences, 40% to 50% seen once.

The chain is built from TRBV4-1 and TRBJ1-4, with D unclear. This TCR was sampled from a woman aged 55-75 years in good health. The sample comprised blood. CDR3 nucleotides: TGCGCCAGCAGCCAAGATCTAGGTAGAAGGAATGAAAAACTGTTTTTT. Protein sequence: CASSQDLGRRNEKLFF.